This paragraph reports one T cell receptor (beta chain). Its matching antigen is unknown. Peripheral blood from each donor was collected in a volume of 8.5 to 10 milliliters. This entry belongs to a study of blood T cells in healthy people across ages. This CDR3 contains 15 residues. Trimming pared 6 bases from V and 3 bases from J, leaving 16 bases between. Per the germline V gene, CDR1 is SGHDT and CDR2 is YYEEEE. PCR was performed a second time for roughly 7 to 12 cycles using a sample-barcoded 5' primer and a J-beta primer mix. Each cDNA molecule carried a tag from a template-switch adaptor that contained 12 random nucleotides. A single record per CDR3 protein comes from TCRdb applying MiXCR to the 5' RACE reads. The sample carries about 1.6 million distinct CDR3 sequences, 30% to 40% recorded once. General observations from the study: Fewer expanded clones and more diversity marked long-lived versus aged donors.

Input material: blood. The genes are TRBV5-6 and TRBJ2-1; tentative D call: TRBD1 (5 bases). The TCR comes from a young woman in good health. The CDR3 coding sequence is TGTGCCAGCACCACGACCCAGGGCTTCTACAATGAGCAGTTCTTC. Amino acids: CASTTTQGFYNEQFF.